These 23 T cell receptor beta chains were sequenced from one sample in a study of T cells in Graves' hyperthyroidism and ophthalmopathy. What was amplified from RNA transcripts were TCR beta CDR3 regions. The TCR CDR3 was amplified in a first-round RT-PCR using the HTBI primer set. MiXCR, run by TCRdb on the multiplex PCR reads, gives a single entry per CDR3 protein. Of approximately 400,000 distinct CDR3 sequences listed, about a fifth are singletons. The sample taken for sequencing was blood. Every receptor here comes from a woman younger than 35 with Graves' hyperthyroidism.

There are many counts of this clonotype. The J gene is TRBJ1-1, the V gene TRBV12-3 or TRBV12-4, with TRBD1 as a possible D gene (5 bases). Deletions cut 5 bases from V and 6 bases from J, with 13 bases between. The CDR3 loop spans 13 amino acids. Here the CDR3 reads CASSPTRGSEAFF. CDR3 coding DNA: TGTGCCAGCAGTCCGACGCGGGGCTCTGAAGCTTTCTTT.

This clonotype came up a few times. The V gene is TRBV18, the J gene TRBJ2-2; 10 bases fit TRBD1. With 2 bases clipped from V and 6 bases from J, the junction kept 6 bases outside the gene matches. This CDR3 comprises 16 residues. The germline V gene encodes CDR1 KGHSH and CDR2 LQKENI. CDR3 region: CASSPTGTGASGELFF. CDR3 DNA: TGTGCCAGCTCACCAACCGGGACAGGGGCATCCGGGGAGCTGTTTTTT.

This clonotype occurred many times. The CDR3 loop reads CASSELKLEGFYEQYF. In DNA form, the CDR3 reads TGTGCCAGCAGTGAATTAAAATTGGAGGGTTTCTACGAGCAGTACTTC. The chain carries TRBV25-1 and TRBJ2-7; a possible D gene is TRBD2 (6 bases). The ends were cut back, 1 base at V and 3 bases at J, with 16 bases in the middle. The CDR3 consists of 16 residues. CDR1 MGHDK and CDR2 SYGVNS come from the germline V gene.

This clonotype has at least ten counts. This sequence joins TRBV27 and TRBJ1-1; no firm D call. Trimming left V 4 bases short and J 8 bases short, with 5 bases between. The germline V gene has CDR1 MNHEY and CDR2 SMNVEV (reference sequence). The CDR3 length is 10 residues. CDR3 nucleotide sequence: TGTGCCAGCAGTTCACTCGAAGCTTTCTTT. Translation: CASSSLEAFF.

This clonotype was counted many times. The rearrangement uses TRBV11-2 and TRBJ1-2; D ambiguous. Trimming left V 1 base short and J 7 bases short, with 16 bases between. Germline CDR1 and CDR2: SGHAT and FQNNGV. The CDR3 is 15 residues long. The CDR3 spells CASSLVMVKGSGYTF. The CDR3 DNA reads as TGTGCCAGCAGCTTAGTAATGGTCAAAGGGTCTGGCTACACCTTC.

This clonotype was picked up many times. CDR3 sequence reads: CASSHLLQPQHF. CDR3 bases: TGTGCCAGCAGTCACTTGCTTCAGCCCCAGCATTTT. The chain employs TRBV28 and TRBJ1-5, with unresolved D. The V gene lost 5 bases and the J gene lost 6 bases, with 8 bases spanning the gap. CDR3 length: 12 amino acids. Germline CDR1 MDHEN, CDR2 SYDVKM.

This clonotype was recorded many times. This chain links TRBV12-3 or TRBV12-4 with TRBJ1-5; TRBD1 matches 9 bases. There are 18 residues in the CDR3. V lost 4 bases, J lost 6 bases, and 16 bases stayed unmatched. The CDR3 sequence: CASSWALGDRVFAQPQHF. As DNA, the CDR3 is TGTGCCAGCAGTTGGGCCCTAGGGGACAGGGTCTTTGCTCAGCCCCAGCATTTT.

This clonotype was seen many times. The chain links TRBV30 to TRBJ2-5; D perhaps matches TRBD1 (5 bases). Deletions cut 5 bases from V and 5 bases from J, with 15 bases between. This CDR3 has 13 residues. Germline loops: CDR1 GTSNPN, CDR2 SVGIG (reference sequence). CDR3 sequence: CAWRQPIVETQYF. CDR3 sequence (DNA): TGTGCCTGGCGACAGCCGATTGTCGAGACCCAGTACTTC.

In this sample, this clonotype turned up many times. The chain has TRBV20-1 and TRBJ2-7; 8 positions agree with TRBD1. J gave up 4 bases and V 6 bases, and 11 bases lay outside the gene matches. The germline V gene has CDR1 DFQATT and CDR2 SNEGSKA (reference sequence). The CDR3 sequence is 14 residues long. This CDR3 reads CSAEEQGGRYEQYF. The CDR3, as DNA: TGCAGTGCGGAAGAACAGGGGGGCCGATACGAGCAGTACTTC.

This clonotype was detected many times. The chain joins TRBV6-1 to TRBJ2-7, with TRBD2 as a possible D gene (6 bases). The CDR3 runs to 15 residues. Between the trimmed V and J ends, which lost 0 bases and 6 bases, there was a span of 15 bases. The V gene's germline CDR1 is MNHNS and CDR2 SASEGT. The CDR3 loop reads CASSEAGGPYREQYF. CDR3 nucleotide sequence: TGTGCCAGCAGTGAAGCCGGAGGGCCTTATCGCGAGCAGTACTTC.

The chain couples TRBV20-1 to TRBJ1-4; 8 nucleotides line up with TRBD1. This CDR3 has 16 amino acids. The germline V gene has CDR1 DFQATT and CDR2 SNEGSKA (reference sequence). The J segment lost 6 bases and the V segment lost 4 bases, leaving 13 bases of the junction unmatched. The DNA of the CDR3 is TGCAGTGCTAACCCATCGCAGGGGGCGCAGGATGAAAAACTGTTTTTT. Protein product: CSANPSQGAQDEKLFF.

This clonotype was seen only once. The rearrangement links TRBV9 to TRBJ1-1; D is unclear. V was pared by 4 bases and J by 7 bases, with 14 bases between. The V gene's germline CDR1 is SGDLS and CDR2 YYNGEE. The CDR3 length is 13 residues. CDR3 in amino acids: CASSPGGVVEAFF. The CDR3 DNA is TGTGCCAGCAGCCCCGGCGGGGTGGTTGAAGCTTTCTTT.

This clonotype was detected many times. The V call is TRBV7-8, the J call TRBJ1-5; no firm D call. Germline lookup yields CDR1 SGHVS and CDR2 FQNEAQ. The CDR3 covers 14 residues. The V gene lost 0 bases and the J gene lost 4 bases, with 7 bases spanning the gap. The CDR3 protein is CASSLAQPNQPQHF. CDR3 DNA sequence: TGTGCCAGCAGCTTAGCACAGCCGAATCAGCCCCAGCATTTT.

The V and J genes are TRBV6-1 and TRBJ2-5; no firm D call. V gave up 7 bases and J gave up 1 base, with 10 bases separating them. The CDR3 has 13 residues. Germline V gene sequence: CDR1 MNHNS, CDR2 SASEGT. CDR3 amino acids: CASTPTAQETQYF. The CDR3, as DNA: TGTGCCAGCACACCGACGGCCCAAGAGACCCAGTACTTC.

This clonotype was picked up one time. The V gene is TRBV6-9, the J gene TRBJ2-2; possible D gene TRBD1, 5 bases. Trimming took 2 bases from V and 0 from J, leaving 10 bases between them. Germline V gene data show CDR1 as MNHGY and CDR2 as SVAAGI. The CDR3 is 16 residues long. CDR3 nucleotide sequence: TGTGCCAGCAGTTATGTAGGGGCCGCGAACACCGGGGAGCTGTTTTTT. Its translation is CASSYVGAANTGELFF.

There are many counts of this clonotype. The chain couples TRBV28 to TRBJ1-5, with D tentatively TRBD1 (5 bases). Between the trimmed V and J ends, which lost 7 bases and 5 bases, there was a span of 12 bases. The CDR3 sequence is 13 residues long. The germline V gene encodes CDR1 MDHEN and CDR2 SYDVKM. The CDR3 region has the DNA TGTGCCAGCATCGCAGGGTTGGATCAGCCCCAGCATTTT. It translates to CASIAGLDQPQHF.

This clonotype has at least ten counts. One end of the junction varies from germline; a read error may be responsible. V gene TRBV6-2 or TRBV6-3 combines with J gene TRBJ2-7; D unresolved. CDR1 and CDR2 from the germline V gene are MNHEY and SVGEGT. CDR3 length equals 11 residues. CDR3 nucleotides: TGTGCCGCCAGGACCTCCCACGAGCAGTACTTC. It specifies CAARTSHEQYF.

The chain recombines TRBV6-2 or TRBV6-3 with TRBJ2-7; tentatively, D is TRBD1 (5 bases). The V end was cut by 3 bases, the J end by 3 bases, with 18 bases between. Germline loops: CDR1 MNHEY, CDR2 SVGEGT. The CDR3 is 16 amino acids. The DNA of the CDR3 is TGTGCCAGCAGTTATGGGCGACAGAGCCCACACTACGAGCAGTACTTC. Residues: CASSYGRQSPHYEQYF.

This clonotype occurred many times. The chain employs TRBV28 and TRBJ1-2; D not resolved. The germline CDR1 and CDR2 sequences are MDHEN and SYDVKM. The CDR3 loop spans 14 amino acids. V dropped 7 bases and J dropped 2 bases, with 14 bases sitting between them. DNA for the CDR3: TGTGCCAGCATCCGGCCAGGAATCAACTATGGCTACACCTTC. This encodes CASIRPGINYGYTF.

This clonotype was observed at least ten times. The V call is TRBV6-5, the J call TRBJ1-5; TRBD1 is a possible D gene (6 bases). V lost 6 bases to trimming and J lost 6 bases, with 12 bases between them. This CDR3 is built from 13 residues. Germline CDR1 MNHEY, CDR2 SVGAGI. Here the CDR3 reads CASRAQGSQPQHF. DNA for the CDR3: TGTGCCAGCAGGGCTCAGGGGTCTCAGCCCCAGCATTTT.

This clonotype has a count of ten or more. The V call is TRBV20-1, the J call TRBJ1-1, with D hard to call. The length of the CDR3 is 12 residues. Germline V gives CDR1 DFQATT, CDR2 SNEGSKA (reference sequence). V lost 2 bases and J 3 bases, leaving 7 bases between the germline ends. The CDR3 DNA is TGCAGTGCTAGACTACACCACACTGAAGCTTTCTTT. Residues: CSARLHHTEAFF.

This clonotype was recorded at least ten times. The chain joins TRBV7-4 to TRBJ1-1, with 7 bases that match TRBD1. This CDR3 spans 18 amino acids. From germline, CDR1 is SGHVT and CDR2 SQSDAQ. The trim removed 0 bases at V and 1 base at J, leaving 11 bases unmatched. The CDR3 nucleotides read TGTGCCAGCAGCTTAGCCCTTACGACAGGGCTACAGAACACTGAAGCTTTCTTT. Translation gives CASSLALTTGLQNTEAFF.

This chain uses TRBV7-9 with TRBJ2-4; unclear D gene. This CDR3 comprises 9 residues. The germline V and J ends were trimmed by 5 bases and 15 bases, with 8 bases remaining between them. Germline values: CDR1 SEHNR, CDR2 FQNEAQ (reference sequence). The CDR3: CASSPLAYF. Written as DNA, the CDR3 is TGTGCCAGCAGCCCTCTCGCGTACTTC.